One sample yielded the 21 T cell receptor beta chains listed below, sequenced in a study of patients and donors after allogeneic stem cell transplantation. TCRdb reprocessed the RT-PCR reads with MiXCR, giving one entry per CDR3 protein. The sample lists 200,000 to 250,000 distinct CDR3 sequences, 12% to 15% seen once, with around a tenth in the top ten. The sequenced material came from blood, either unsorted or a sorted T cell fraction (not recorded which). The receptors here all came from a human donor who was either an allogeneic HSCT recipient or a stem cell or donor lymphocyte infusion donor (not recorded which). It is not recorded whose cells these are; they may come from a transplant donor.

This clonotype was detected a few times. The chain is built from TRBV11-2 and TRBJ2-4, with a tentative D call TRBD1 (7 bases). Germline assignment: CDR1 SGHAT and CDR2 FQNNGV. V lost 2 bases to trimming and J lost 9 bases, with 11 bases between them. The CDR3 consists of 13 residues. CDR3 coding DNA: TGTGCCAGCAGCTTATCTCAGGGGGGCATTCAGTACTTC. It codes for CASSLSQGGIQYF.

This clonotype came up a few times. This sequence joins TRBV11-2 and TRBJ1-3; unclear D gene. This CDR3 has 15 amino acids. V lost 3 bases to trimming and J lost 0 bases, with 9 bases between them. Per germline, CDR1 SGHAT and CDR2 FQNNGV. CDR3 sequence: CASSLVLSSGNTIYF. The CDR3 DNA reads TGTGCCAGCAGCTTGGTACTCTCCTCTGGAAACACCATATATTTT.

This clonotype was detected many times. This rearrangement joins TRBV3-1 to TRBJ2-7, with 8 bases that match TRBD1. Germline lookup yields CDR1 LGHDT and CDR2 YNNKEL (reference sequence). V shed 3 bases and J 6 bases; nucleotides not matched to a gene: 10. CDR3 length: 15 residues. The CDR3 reads CASSHRNRGVVEQYF. Written as DNA, the CDR3 is TGTGCCAGCAGCCACCGCAACAGGGGGGTGGTCGAGCAGTACTTC.

In this sample, this clonotype turned up many times. The gene calls are TRBV12-3 or TRBV12-4 and TRBJ2-2; D may be TRBD1 (7 bases). The CDR3 is 15 residues long. The V end lost 3 bases, the J end lost 5 bases, and 13 bases lay between the germline ends. The CDR3 is CASSLRGRGTGELFF. CDR3 DNA sequence: TGTGCCAGCAGTTTGAGGGGGCGGGGAACCGGGGAGCTGTTTTTT.

V is TRBV20-1 and J is TRBJ1-2; D ambiguous. Trimming shortened V by 6 bases and J by 0 bases, and 8 bases separated the two germline ends. The germline CDR1 and CDR2 sequences are DFQATT and SNEGSKA (reference sequence). The CDR3 loop spans 12 amino acids. In DNA form, the CDR3 reads TGCAGTGCGCCGACTTCTAACTATGGCTACACCTTC. Translation: CSAPTSNYGYTF.

This clonotype was seen a few times. This chain uses TRBV15 with TRBJ2-2, with D uncertain. The CDR3 is 14 residues long. Germline V gene data show CDR1 as LNHNV and CDR2 as YYDKDF (reference sequence). Trimming shortened V by 5 bases and J by 7 bases, and 14 bases separated the two germline ends. CDR3 coding DNA: TGTGCCACCAGCCGACAAACGGTTAACGGGGAGCTGTTTTTT. Protein product: CATSRQTVNGELFF.

Ten or more counts support this clonotype. The chain uses TRBV6-1 and TRBJ2-1; 11 bases line up with TRBD2. The CDR3 has 15 amino acids. Losses at the gene ends were 5 bases for V and 5 bases for J; bases not matched to a gene: 5. CDR1 and CDR2 (germline): MNHNS, SASEGT. The DNA of the CDR3 is TGTGCCAGCAGTCGCCCGGGACTAGCGGACAATGAGCAGTTCTTC. Its protein product is CASSRPGLADNEQFF.

This clonotype was counted only a few times. This sequence joins TRBV6-5 and TRBJ2-3; D unclear. V was trimmed by 2 bases and J by 1 base, leaving 16 bases between them. The CDR3 runs to 17 residues. Germline loops: CDR1 MNHEY, CDR2 SVGAGI. The CDR3 bases are TGTGCCAGCAGTTACGGGGTCGGCTCCTTCGGCACAGATACGCAGTATTTT. It yields the protein CASSYGVGSFGTDTQYF.

This rearrangement joins TRBV19 to TRBJ2-3; no firm D call. Germline V lookup: CDR1 LNHDA, CDR2 SQIVND (reference sequence). V was shortened by 10 bases and J by 9 bases, with 20 bases between the two germline ends. The CDR3 loop spans 13 amino acids. CDR3 sequence (DNA): TGTGCCACCAAAGACCGAAACCTCCAGACGCAGTATTTT. Translation: CATKDRNLQTQYF. The whole variable domain, filled in from reference TRBV19 and TRBJ2-3, reads DGGITQSPKYLFRKEGQNVTLSCEQNLNHDAMYWYRQDPGQGLRLIYYSQIVNDFQKGDIAEGYSVSREKKESFPLTVTSAQKNPTAFYLCATKDRNLQTQYFGPGTRLTVL.

The table lists this clonotype with many counts. This chain uses TRBV4-3 with TRBJ2-3, with 12 bases identical to TRBD2. CDR3 size: 15 residues. Per the germline V gene, CDR1 is LGHNA and CDR2 is YSLEER. V trimming: 0 bases; J trimming: 6 bases; junction bases outside the gene matches: 1. The CDR3 nucleotides read TGCGCCAGCAGCCAAGATACTAGCGGGGGGGATACGCAGTATTTT. This codes for CASSQDTSGGDTQYF.

This clonotype was detected many times. The V gene is TRBV7-9, the J gene TRBJ1-1; 9 bases map to TRBD1. The CDR3 covers 17 residues. J was trimmed by 0 bases and V by 5 bases; bases with no gene match: 10. Germline CDR1 reads SEHNR; CDR2 reads FQNEAQ (reference sequence). The CDR3 nucleotides are TGTGCCAGCAGCCCCCGGGACAGGGTCTTCATGAACACTGAAGCTTTCTTT. Translating gives CASSPRDRVFMNTEAFF. Full variable domain (remainder filled in from reference TRBV7-9 and TRBJ1-1): DTGVSQNPRHKITKRGQNVTFRCDPISEHNRLYWYRQTLGQGPEFLTYFQNEAQLEKSRLLSDRFSAERPKGSFSTLEIQRTEQGDSAMYLCASSPRDRVFMNTEAFFGQGTRLTVV.

This clonotype was observed at least ten times. The CDR3 region has the DNA TGTGCCAGCAGCCGCCAGACCCCCGGGACTACAGATACGCAGTATTTT. This translates into CASSRQTPGTTDTQYF. The chain has TRBV5-4 and TRBJ2-3, with D perhaps TRBD2 (6 bases). This CDR3 is 16 amino acids long. Germline values: CDR1 SGHNT, CDR2 YYREEE (reference sequence). Trimming removed 4 bases from V and 3 bases from J, with 18 bases in between. Supplemented by reference TRBV5-4 and TRBJ2-3, the full variable domain reads ETGVTQSPTHLIKTRGQQVTLRCSSQSGHNTVSWYQQALGQGPQFIFQYYREEENGRGNFPPRFSGLQFPNYSSELNVNALELDDSALYLCASSRQTPGTTDTQYFGPGTRLTVL.

This clonotype was seen a few times. The chain joins TRBV14 to TRBJ1-5; D gene ambiguous. Germline V CDR1 and CDR2: SGHDN, FVKESK. Deletions cut 0 bases from V and 0 bases from J, with 15 bases between. The CDR3 is 18 amino acids. The CDR3 is CASSQDRQRHYSNQPQHF. CDR3 DNA: TGTGCCAGCAGCCAAGATAGGCAGCGGCATTATAGCAATCAGCCCCAGCATTTT.

The chain carries TRBV4-1 and TRBJ2-6; 7 nucleotides line up with TRBD1. Trimming at V came to 3 bases and at J to 4 bases, leaving 6 bases not matched to a gene. Germline V CDR1 and CDR2: MGHRA, YSYEKL. The CDR3 length is 16 residues. The CDR3 DNA reads as TGCGCCAGCAGCCAGCCCAAGGGGGCAGGGGCCAACGTCCTGACTTTC. The encoded protein is CASSQPKGAGANVLTF.

This clonotype showed up many times. V usage is TRBV4-1 and J usage is TRBJ1-1; D ambiguous. The CDR3 is 13 residues long. Looked up from germline, CDR1 is MGHRA and CDR2 is YSYEKL. The V and J ends lost 8 bases and 10 bases respectively, with 20 bases between them. The chain's CDR3 is CASRLSGLEGAFF. The CDR3 DNA is TGCGCCAGCCGCTTGAGCGGCCTAGAGGGAGCTTTCTTT.

This clonotype was observed at least ten times. The chain is built from TRBV4-1 and TRBJ2-7, with TRBD2 identical over 7 bases. The CDR3 is made up of 16 amino acids. The ends lost 3 bases at V and 3 bases at J; junction bases unmatched: 11. Germline lookup yields CDR1 MGHRA and CDR2 YSYEKL. The CDR3 region has the DNA TGCGCCAGCAGCCAGCTTACTAGCGAGCCCTTCTACGAGCAGTACTTC. Its translation is CASSQLTSEPFYEQYF.

The chain carries TRBV7-6 and TRBJ2-7; the D is unclear. The germline CDR1 and CDR2 sequences are SGHVS and FNYEAQ. Trimming shortened V by 5 bases and J by 7 bases, and 15 bases separated the two germline ends. The CDR3 consists of 13 residues. CDR3 nucleotides: TGTGCCAGCAGCACGGCCAGCTCTGGGGAGCAGTACTTC. Translating gives CASSTASSGEQYF.

The chain is built from TRBV20-1 and TRBJ1-6, with unresolved D. The CDR3 consists of 13 residues. Germline lookup yields CDR1 DFQATT and CDR2 SNEGSKA (reference sequence). V lost 0 bases to trimming and J lost 13 bases, with 13 bases between them. The CDR3 DNA follows: TGCAGTGCTAGAGATTTACCATTCTCGCCCCTCCACTTT. Its protein is CSARDLPFSPLHF.

The chain couples TRBV18 to TRBJ2-1, with TRBD2 matching 8 bases. From germline, CDR1 is KGHSH and CDR2 LQKENI. The V gene end was trimmed by 0 bases and the J gene end by 9 bases; junction bases not matched to a gene: 10. CDR3 length: 16 residues. CDR3 sequence (DNA): TGTGCCAGCTCACCACCGGCGGGGGGCCCTTCGGGTGAGCAGTTCTTC. This sequence encodes CASSPPAGGPSGEQFF. Combining the CDR3 with reference TRBV18 and TRBJ2-1 gives the whole variable domain NAGVMQNPRHLVRRRGQEARLRCSPMKGHSHVYWYRQLPEEGLKFMVYLQKENIIDESGMPKERFSAEFPKEGPSILRIQQVVRGDSAAYFCASSPPAGGPSGEQFFGPGTRLTVL.

This clonotype has a handful of counts. The chain recombines TRBV12-3 or TRBV12-4 with TRBJ2-3, with 10 bases that match TRBD2. Germline trimming cut 5 bases from V and 5 bases from J; bases unmatched to any gene: 7. The CDR3 runs 15 residues. CDR3 coding DNA: TGTGCCAGCAGTCCCCGGGCTAGCGGGAGAGATACGCAGTATTTT. This codes for CASSPRASGRDTQYF.

This clonotype was found a few times. The gene calls are TRBV20-1 and TRBJ2-1; 10 bases fit TRBD1. The CDR3 has 12 residues. Germline V gene sequence: CDR1 DFQATT, CDR2 SNEGSKA (reference sequence). V lost 5 bases and J lost 10; bases outside the gene matches: 5. The CDR3 region has the DNA TGCAGTGCTGGGACAGGGGCAAGGGAGCAGTTCTTC. Its protein product is CSAGTGAREQFF.